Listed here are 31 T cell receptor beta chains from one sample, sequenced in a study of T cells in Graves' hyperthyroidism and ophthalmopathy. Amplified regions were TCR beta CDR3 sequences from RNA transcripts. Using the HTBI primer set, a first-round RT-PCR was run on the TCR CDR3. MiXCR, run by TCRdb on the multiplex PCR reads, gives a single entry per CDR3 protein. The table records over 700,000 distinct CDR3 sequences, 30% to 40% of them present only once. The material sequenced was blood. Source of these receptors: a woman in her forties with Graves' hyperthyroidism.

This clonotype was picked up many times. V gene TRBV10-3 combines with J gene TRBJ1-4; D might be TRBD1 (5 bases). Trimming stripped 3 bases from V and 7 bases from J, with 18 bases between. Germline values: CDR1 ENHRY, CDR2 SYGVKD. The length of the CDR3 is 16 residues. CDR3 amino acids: CAISESGEGRGEKLFF. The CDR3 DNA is TGTGCCATCAGTGAATCGGGGGAAGGCCGGGGTGAAAAACTGTTTTTT.

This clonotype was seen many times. The CDR3 nucleotides are TGTGCCAGTAGTAGATCAGGAGGATACGAGCAGTACTTC. Its protein is CASSRSGGYEQYF. The V gene is TRBV19, the J gene TRBJ2-7; tentatively, D is TRBD2 (5 bases). CDR1 and CDR2 from the germline V gene are LNHDA and SQIVND (reference sequence). V lost 4 bases and J 4 bases, leaving 11 bases between the germline ends. This CDR3 comprises 13 residues.

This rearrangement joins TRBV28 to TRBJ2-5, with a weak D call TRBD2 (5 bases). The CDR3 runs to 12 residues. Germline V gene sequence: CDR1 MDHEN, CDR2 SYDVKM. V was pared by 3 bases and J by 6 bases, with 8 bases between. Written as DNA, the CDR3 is TGTGCCAGCAGTTTGAGGGTCCAGACCCAGTACTTC. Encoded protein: CASSLRVQTQYF.

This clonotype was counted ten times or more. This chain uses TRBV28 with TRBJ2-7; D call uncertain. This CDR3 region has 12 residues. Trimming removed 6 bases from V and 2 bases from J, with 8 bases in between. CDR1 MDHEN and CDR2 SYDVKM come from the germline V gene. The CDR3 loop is CASSFSPYEQYF. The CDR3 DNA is TGTGCCAGCAGCTTCTCCCCCTACGAGCAGTACTTC.

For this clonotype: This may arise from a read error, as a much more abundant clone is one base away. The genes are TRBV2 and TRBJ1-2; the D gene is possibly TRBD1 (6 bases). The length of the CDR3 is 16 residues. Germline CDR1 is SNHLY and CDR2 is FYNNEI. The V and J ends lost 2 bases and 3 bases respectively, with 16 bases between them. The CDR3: CASSETPGGRDYGYTF. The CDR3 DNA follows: TGTGCCAGCAGTGAAACGCCTGGGGGGCGTGACTATGGCTACACCTTC.

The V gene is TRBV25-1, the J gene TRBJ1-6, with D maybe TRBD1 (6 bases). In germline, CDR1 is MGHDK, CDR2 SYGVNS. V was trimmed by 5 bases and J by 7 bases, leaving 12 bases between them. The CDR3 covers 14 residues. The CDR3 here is CASSTGYGNSPLHF. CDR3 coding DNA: TGTGCCAGCAGTACAGGGTATGGAAATTCACCCCTCCACTTT.

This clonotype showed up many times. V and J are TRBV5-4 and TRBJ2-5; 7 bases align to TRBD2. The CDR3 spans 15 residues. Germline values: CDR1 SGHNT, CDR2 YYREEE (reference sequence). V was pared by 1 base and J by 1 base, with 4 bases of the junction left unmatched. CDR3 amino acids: CASSLLTSAQETQYF. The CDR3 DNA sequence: TGTGCCAGCAGCTTGTTAACTAGCGCCCAAGAGACCCAGTACTTC.

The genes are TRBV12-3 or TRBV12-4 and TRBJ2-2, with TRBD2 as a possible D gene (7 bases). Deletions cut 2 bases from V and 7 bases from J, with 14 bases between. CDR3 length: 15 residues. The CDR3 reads CASSLPGGYDGELFF. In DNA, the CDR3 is TGTGCCAGCAGTTTACCGGGGGGCTATGACGGGGAGCTGTTTTTT.

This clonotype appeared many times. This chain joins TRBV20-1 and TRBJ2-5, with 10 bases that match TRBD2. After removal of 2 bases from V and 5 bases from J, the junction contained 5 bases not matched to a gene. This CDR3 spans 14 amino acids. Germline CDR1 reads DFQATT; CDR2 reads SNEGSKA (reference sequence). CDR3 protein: CSARLAGVTETQYF. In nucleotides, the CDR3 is TGCAGTGCTAGACTAGCGGGGGTTACGGAGACCCAGTACTTC.

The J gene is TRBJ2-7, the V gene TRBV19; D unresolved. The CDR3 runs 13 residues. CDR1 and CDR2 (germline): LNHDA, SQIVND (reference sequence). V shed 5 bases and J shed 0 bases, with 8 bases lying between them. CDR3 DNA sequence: TGTGCCAGTAGTTCGGCTAACTCCTACGAGCAGTACTTC. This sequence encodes CASSSANSYEQYF. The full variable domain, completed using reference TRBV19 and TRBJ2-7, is DGGITQSPKYLFRKEGQNVTLSCEQNLNHDAMYWYRQDPGQGLRLIYYSQIVNDFQKGDIAEGYSVSREKKESFPLTVTSAQKNPTAFYLCASSSANSYEQYFGPGTRLTVT.

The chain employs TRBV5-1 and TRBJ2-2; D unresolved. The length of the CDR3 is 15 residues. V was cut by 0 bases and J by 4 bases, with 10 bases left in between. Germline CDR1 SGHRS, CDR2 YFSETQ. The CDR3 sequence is CASSLGTPSTGELFF. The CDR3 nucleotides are TGCGCCAGCAGCTTGGGAACCCCCTCCACCGGGGAGCTGTTTTTT.

The CDR3 nucleotides read TGTGCCAGCAGCTTGTCCCCGGGGCCGTACGAGCAGTACTTC. It specifies CASSLSPGPYEQYF. The chain has TRBV7-9 and TRBJ2-7; D tentatively fits TRBD1 or TRBD2 (5 bases each). The V end was cut by 3 bases, the J end by 4 bases, with 13 bases between. Germline values: CDR1 SEHNR, CDR2 FQNEAQ (reference sequence). The CDR3 sequence is 14 residues long.

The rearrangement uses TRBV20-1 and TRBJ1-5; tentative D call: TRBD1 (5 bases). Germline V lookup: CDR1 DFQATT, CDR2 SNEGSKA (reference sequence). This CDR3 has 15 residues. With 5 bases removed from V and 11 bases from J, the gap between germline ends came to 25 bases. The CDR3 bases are TGCAGTGCTGTGGGGACTAGCGGGTTCCAAGAGACCCAGCATTTT. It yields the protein CSAVGTSGFQETQHF.

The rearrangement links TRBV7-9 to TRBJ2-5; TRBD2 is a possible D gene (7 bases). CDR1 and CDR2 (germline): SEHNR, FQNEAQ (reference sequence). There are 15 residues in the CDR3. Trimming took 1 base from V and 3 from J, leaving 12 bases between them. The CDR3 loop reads CASSLEGGAKETQYF. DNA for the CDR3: TGTGCCAGCAGCTTAGAAGGGGGGGCCAAAGAGACCCAGTACTTC.

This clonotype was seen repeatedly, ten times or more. CDR3 in DNA: TGTGCCAGCAGCTACGGCCGGGACGGCAATAGCAATCAGCCCCAGCATTTT. Its translation is CASSYGRDGNSNQPQHF. This sequence joins TRBV7-8 and TRBJ1-5, with D maybe TRBD1 (5 bases). The V end lost 4 bases, the J end lost 0 bases, and 16 bases lay between the germline ends. The germline V gene has CDR1 SGHVS and CDR2 FQNEAQ. The CDR3 length is 17 residues. The full variable domain, completed using reference TRBV7-8 and TRBJ1-5, is GAGVSQSPRYKVAKRGQDVALRCDPISGHVSLFWYQQALGQGPEFLTYFQNEAQLDKSGLPSDRFFAERPEGSVSTLKIQRTQQEDSAVYLCASSYGRDGNSNQPQHFGDGTRLSIL.

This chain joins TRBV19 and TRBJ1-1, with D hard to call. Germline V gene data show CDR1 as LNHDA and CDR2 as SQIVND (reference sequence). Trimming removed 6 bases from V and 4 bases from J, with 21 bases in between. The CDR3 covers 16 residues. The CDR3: CASRMGREPEGTEAFF. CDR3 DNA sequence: TGTGCCAGTAGAATGGGAAGAGAGCCAGAGGGCACTGAAGCTTTCTTT. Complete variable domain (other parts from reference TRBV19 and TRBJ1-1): DGGITQSPKYLFRKEGQNVTLSCEQNLNHDAMYWYRQDPGQGLRLIYYSQIVNDFQKGDIAEGYSVSREKKESFPLTVTSAQKNPTAFYLCASRMGREPEGTEAFFGQGTRLTVV.

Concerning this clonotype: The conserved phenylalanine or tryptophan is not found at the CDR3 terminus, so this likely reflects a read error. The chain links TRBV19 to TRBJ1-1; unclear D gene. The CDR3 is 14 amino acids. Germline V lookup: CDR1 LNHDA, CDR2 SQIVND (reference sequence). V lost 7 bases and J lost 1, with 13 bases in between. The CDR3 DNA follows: TGTGCCAGTACCAATAGGGATTCGAACACTGAAGCTTTCTCT. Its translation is CASTNRDSNTEAFS.

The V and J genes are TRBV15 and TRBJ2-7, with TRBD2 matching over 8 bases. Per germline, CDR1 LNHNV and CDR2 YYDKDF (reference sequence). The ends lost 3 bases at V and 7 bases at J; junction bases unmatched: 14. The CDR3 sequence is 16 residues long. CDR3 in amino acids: CATSSLFGGGPGEQYF. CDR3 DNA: TGTGCCACCAGCAGTTTATTCGGGGGGGGGCCCGGGGAGCAGTACTTC.

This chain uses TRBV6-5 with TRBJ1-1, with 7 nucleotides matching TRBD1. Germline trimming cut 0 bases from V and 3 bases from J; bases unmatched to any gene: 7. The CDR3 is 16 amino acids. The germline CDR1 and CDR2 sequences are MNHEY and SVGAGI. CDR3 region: CASSYSGGQKYTEAFF. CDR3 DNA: TGTGCCAGCAGTTACTCGGGGGGACAGAAATACACTGAAGCTTTCTTT.

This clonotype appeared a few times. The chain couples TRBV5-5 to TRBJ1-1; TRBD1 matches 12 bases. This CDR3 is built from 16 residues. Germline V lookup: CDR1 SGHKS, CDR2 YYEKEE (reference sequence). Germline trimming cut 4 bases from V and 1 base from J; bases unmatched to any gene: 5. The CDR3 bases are TGTGCCAGCAGCACCGGGACAGGGGGCAAGAACACTGAAGCTTTCTTT. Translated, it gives CASSTGTGGKNTEAFF.

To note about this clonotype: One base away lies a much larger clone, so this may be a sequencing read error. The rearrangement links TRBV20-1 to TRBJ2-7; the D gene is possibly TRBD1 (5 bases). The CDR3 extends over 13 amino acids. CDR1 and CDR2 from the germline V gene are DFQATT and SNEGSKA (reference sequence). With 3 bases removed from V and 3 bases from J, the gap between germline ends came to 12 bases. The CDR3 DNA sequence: TGCAGTGCTAGCGCCCGGACATACTACGAGCAGTACTTC. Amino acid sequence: CSASARTYYEQYF.

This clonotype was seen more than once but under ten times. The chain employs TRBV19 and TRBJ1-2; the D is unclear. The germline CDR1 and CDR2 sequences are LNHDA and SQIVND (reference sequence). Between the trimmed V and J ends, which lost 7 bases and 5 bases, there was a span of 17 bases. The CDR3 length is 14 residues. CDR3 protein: CASKADPASYGYTF. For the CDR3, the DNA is TGTGCCAGTAAGGCAGACCCAGCTTCGTATGGCTACACCTTC.

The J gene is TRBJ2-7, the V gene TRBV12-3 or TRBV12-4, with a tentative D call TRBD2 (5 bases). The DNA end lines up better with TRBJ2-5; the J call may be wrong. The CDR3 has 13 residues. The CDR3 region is CASSIGMGETQYF. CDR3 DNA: TGTGCCAGCAGCATCGGGATGGGAGAGACCCAGTACTTC.

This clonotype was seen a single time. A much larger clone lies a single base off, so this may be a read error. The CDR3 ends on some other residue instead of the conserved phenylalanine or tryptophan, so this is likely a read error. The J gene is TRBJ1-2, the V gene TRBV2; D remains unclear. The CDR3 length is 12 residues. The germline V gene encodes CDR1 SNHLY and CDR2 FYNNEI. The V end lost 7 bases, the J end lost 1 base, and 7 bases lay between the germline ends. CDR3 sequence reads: CASIADNYGYTL. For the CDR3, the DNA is TGTGCCAGCATCGCGGATAACTATGGCTACACCCTC.

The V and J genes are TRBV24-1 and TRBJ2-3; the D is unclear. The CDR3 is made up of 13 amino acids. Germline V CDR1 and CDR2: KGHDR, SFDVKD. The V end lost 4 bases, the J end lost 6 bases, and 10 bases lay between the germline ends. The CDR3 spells CATSDPPRDTQYF. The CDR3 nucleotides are TGTGCCACCAGTGACCCTCCAAGGGATACGCAGTATTTT.

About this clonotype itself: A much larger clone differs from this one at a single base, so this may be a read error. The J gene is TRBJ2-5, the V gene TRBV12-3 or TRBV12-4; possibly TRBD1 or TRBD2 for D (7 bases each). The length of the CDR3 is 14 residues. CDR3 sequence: CASSRQGLQGTQYF. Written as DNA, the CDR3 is TGTGCCAGCAGTCGACAGGGACTACAAGGGACCCAGTACTTC.

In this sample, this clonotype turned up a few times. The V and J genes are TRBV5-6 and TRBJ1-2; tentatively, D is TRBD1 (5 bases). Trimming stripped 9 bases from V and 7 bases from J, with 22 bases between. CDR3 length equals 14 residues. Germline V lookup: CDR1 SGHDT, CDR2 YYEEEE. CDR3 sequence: CATFSGRDLGGYTF. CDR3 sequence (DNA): TGTGCCACTTTTTCGGGACGGGACCTGGGTGGCTACACCTTC.

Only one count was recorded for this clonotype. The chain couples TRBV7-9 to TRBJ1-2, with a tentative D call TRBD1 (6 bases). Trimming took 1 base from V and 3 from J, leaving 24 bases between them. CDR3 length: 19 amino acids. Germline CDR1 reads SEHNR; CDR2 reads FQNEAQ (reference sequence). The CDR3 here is CASSLVGGGARQVDYGYTF. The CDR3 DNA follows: TGTGCCAGCAGCTTAGTCGGAGGGGGAGCCCGTCAGGTCGACTATGGCTACACCTTC.

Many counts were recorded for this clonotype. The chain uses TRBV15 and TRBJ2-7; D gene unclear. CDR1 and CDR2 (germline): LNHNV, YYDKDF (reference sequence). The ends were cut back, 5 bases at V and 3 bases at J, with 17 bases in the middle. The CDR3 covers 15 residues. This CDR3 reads CATSPRLGRVYEQYF. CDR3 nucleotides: TGTGCCACCAGCCCGAGACTCGGGCGCGTCTACGAGCAGTACTTC.

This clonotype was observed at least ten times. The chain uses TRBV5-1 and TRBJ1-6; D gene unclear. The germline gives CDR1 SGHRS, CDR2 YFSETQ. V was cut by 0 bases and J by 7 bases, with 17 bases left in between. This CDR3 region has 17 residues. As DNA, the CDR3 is TGCGCCAGCAGCTTGGACGGGATTTCCACGGGGAATTCACCCCTCCACTTT. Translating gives CASSLDGISTGNSPLHF.

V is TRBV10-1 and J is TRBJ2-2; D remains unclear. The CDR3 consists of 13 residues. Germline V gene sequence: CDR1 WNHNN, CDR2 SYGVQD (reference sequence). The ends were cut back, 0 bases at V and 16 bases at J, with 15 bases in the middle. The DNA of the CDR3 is TGCGCCAGCAGTGAGTCGAAGACGGTCTCTCGGTTTTTT. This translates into CASSESKTVSRFF.